Many counts were recorded for the clone carrying this TCR beta chain. Its antigen remains unknown. This entry comes from a study of blood T cells in healthy people across ages. General observations from the study: Estimated diversity across one million T cells was deemed an underestimate. PBMCs went unsorted, and a conclusive naive versus antigen-experienced comparison was therefore prevented.

The junction had 11 bases not matched to a gene; V was cut back by 0 bases and J by 6 bases. The CDR3 consists of 16 residues. CDR1 and CDR2 from the germline V gene are DFQATT and SNEGSKA (reference sequence). Then a second PCR, running roughly 7 to 11 cycles, was carried out with a sample-barcoded 5' primer and a J-beta primer mix. TCRdb fed the 5' RACE reads into MiXCR, producing one record per CDR3 protein. The data show hundreds of thousands of distinct CDR3 sequences, around a fifth seen once. The sequence was obtained from a man in his 70s in good health. Sequenced material: blood. V and J are TRBV20-1 and TRBJ2-4; 7 positions agree with TRBD2. The DNA of the CDR3 is TGCAGTGCTAGAGAAGAATGGCGAGGCGGGAGAAACATTCAGTACTTC. Translating it yields CSAREEWRGGRNIQYF.